The 4 T cell receptor beta chains below were found in one sample sequenced in a study of regulatory T cells in long-lasting Graves disease. HTBI primers from iRepertoire and Arm-PCR of CDR3 regions yielded the TCR beta libraries. From the multiplex PCR reads, TCRdb called clonotypes with MiXCR, one entry per CDR3 protein. Of some 220,000 distinct CDR3 sequences listed, less than 20% were seen once; the top ten hold approximately 10%. Sample time point: newly diagnosed GD, antithyroid drugs for less than 3 months. RNA isolated from PBMCs was used to make the TCR library. Another study also made use of these data, one on T cells in Graves' hyperthyroidism and ophthalmopathy.

Sequences were derived from peripheral blood mononuclear cells (PBMCs), sampled at new diagnosis, from a patient treated with antithyroid drugs. The source of these receptors is a woman in her 30s with Graves disease.

This clonotype was recorded many times. V gene TRBV29-1 combines with J gene TRBJ2-3, with TRBD2 matching over 9 bases. The V gene's germline CDR1 is SQVTM and CDR2 ANQGSEA. The CDR3 sequence is 14 residues long. Trimming cost V 5 bases and J 3 bases; bases outside gene matches: 6. The CDR3 sequence: CSVLESGGTDTQYF. CDR3 nucleotides: TGCAGCGTTCTCGAGAGCGGGGGGACAGATACGCAGTATTTT.

Note on this clonotype: At one end the junction does not follow the germline gene, possibly because of a read error. As DNA, the CDR3 is TGCGCCAGCAGCTTGGAAGAGATCCAGTACTTC. Encoded protein: CASSLEEIQYF. This chain connects TRBV5-1 to TRBJ2-5; D is ambiguous. Germline lookup yields CDR1 SGHRS and CDR2 YFSETQ. The CDR3 runs 11 residues.

Many counts were recorded for this clonotype. This rearrangement joins TRBV18 to TRBJ2-1; D may be TRBD2 (5 bases). The CDR3 has 15 residues. Germline values: CDR1 KGHSH, CDR2 LQKENI. The V and J ends lost 2 bases and 8 bases respectively, with 16 bases between them. The DNA for the CDR3 is TGTGCCAGCTCACCAAGAGGACTCCTCGGCGATGAGCAGTTCTTC. Translation gives CASSPRGLLGDEQFF.

Concerning this clonotype itself: A far larger clone is off by one base, so a read error is likely. The rearrangement uses TRBV12-3 or TRBV12-4 and TRBJ2-3, with D maybe TRBD1 (5 bases). The CDR3 totals 15 residues. CDR3 bases: TGTGCCAGCAGCTTGTGGCAGGGTTGGCCAGATACGCAGTGTTTT. Protein sequence: CASSLWQGWPDTQCF.